This entry concerns a single T cell receptor (beta chain). Its specificity is unknown. The treatment here: over 15 received Ad26.COV2.S at low or high dose, single or two shots; about 5 received placebo; per-sample allocation not given. Material that was analyzed had been drawn on day 63 after the first vaccine or placebo injection. This CDR3 contains 15 residues. Germline V gene sequence: CDR1 ENHRY, CDR2 SYGVKD. V lost 10 bases and J lost 2, with 18 bases in between. This entry comes from a study of Ad26.COV2.S vaccination and SARS-CoV-2 variants. Study-level findings and limits: TCR breadth and depth estimates may have understated total T cell responses. Those who received vaccine or placebo ended up with similar non-spike TCR breadth.

Some clones are missing from TCRdb's copy, which holds only in-frame ones; the method was immunoSEQ multiplex PCR. The table lists 510,000 or so clones, approximately 90% of them singletons, with around 13% in the top ten. The sample here was peripheral blood, taken in a trial of Ad26.COV2.S vaccine versus placebo. The chain combines TRBV10-3 with TRBJ2-1, with D perhaps matching TRBD1 (5 bases). The TCR was taken from a person aged 18-65 years who received the Ad26.COV2.S COVID-19 vaccine or a placebo. For the CDR3, the DNA is TGTGCCACCACCGTGACAGATGTTACCTACAATGAGCAGTTCTTC. Translated, it gives CATTVTDVTYNEQFF.